This is a list of T cell receptor beta chains from one sample in a study of OX40 agonist ivuxolimab in advanced cancers. Repertoires were generated with immunoSEQ multiplex PCR, while TCRdb's copy carries only in-frame clones and drops some. Of over 75,000 clones in the sample, around 87% were seen once. Sequenced material: CD4+ or CD8+ T cells sorted from blood, taken in a trial of the OX40 agonist ivuxolimab. These receptors were obtained from an adult with an advanced solid tumor such as melanoma, head and neck, liver or kidney cancer. CDR3s include the opening cysteine and the closing phenylalanine or tryptophan.

TRBV5-8,TRBJ2-1,CASSLGTDSYNEQFF
TRBV28,TRBJ1-5,CASSLHQGAGGNQPQHF
TRBV9,TRBJ2-7,CASSALGAASYEQYF
TRBV11-1,TRBJ2-2,CASSYGPGTGELFF
TRBV28,TRBJ1-2,CASSLRGTGYTF
TRBV5-1,TRBJ1-1,CASSLAGQGLGRGTEAFF
TRBV13,TRBJ1-2,CASSKESTGGDVGYTF
TRBV6-1,TRBJ2-3,CASKDSYSTDTQYF
TRBV2,TRBJ2-1,CASSLAGVPFF
TRBV9,TRBJ1-2,CASSVEGGYGYTF
TRBV27,TRBJ2-7,CASSLQAFEADEQYF
TRBV13,TRBJ2-1,CASSLLREQFF
TRBV7-3,TRBJ1-1,CASSRTGDTEAFF
TRBV7-3,TRBJ2-2,CASRTGTGVTGELFF
TRBV20-1,TRBJ2-5,CSASYETQYF
TRBV28,TRBJ2-3,CASSLVPTSGPDTQYF
TRBV11-2,TRBJ2-7,CASSLDTGAYEQYF
TRBV7-9,TRBJ1-1,CASSPGQGEAFF
TRBV6-9,TRBJ2-1,CARRPRLGDEQFF
TRBV2,TRBJ2-7,CASSELASGRLEQYF
TRBV5-1,TRBJ2-1,CASSLGTEGDEQFF
TRBV28,TRBJ1-2,CASSHPQGKGYGYTF
TRBV7-2,TRBJ2-1,CASSLESGRAINEQFF
TRBV11-3,TRBJ2-2,CASSLERSAMLGGELFF
TRBV7-6,TRBJ2-7,CASSLATGFLQGYEQYF
TRBV5-4,TRBJ2-3,CASSRGLGDTQYF
TRBV28,TRBJ1-5,CASTQTFAQPQHF
TRBV7-3,TRBJ1-2,CASSSRGGGALGGTVKEGYTF
TRBV6-5,TRBJ2-1,CASSYSSGTGGFEQFF
TRBV5-4,TRBJ2-7,CASSLVGPSNEQYF